These T cell receptor beta chains were read from a single sample in a study of shared clonotypes between healthy human individuals. TCRdb keeps only in-frame clones here, not all; method: immunoSEQ multiplex PCR. The sample carries approximately 320,000 clones, less than 85% recorded once. The sample consisted of memory CD4+ T cells sorted from blood. Receptors originate from a man younger than 45 in good health. CDR3s include the opening cysteine and the closing phenylalanine or tryptophan. Each record gives: D gene, clone size, J gene, V gene, CDR3 DNA, CDR3 protein. The D gene is left open where the match is weak. Clone size appears in some rows only: once, few, many, or a class for an expanded clone.

D gene: .
clone size: .
J gene: TRBJ2-4
V gene: TRBV6-6
CDR3 DNA: TGTGCCAGCAGTTACGTTGGAAACATTCAGTACTTC
CDR3 protein: CASSYVGNIQYF

D gene: TRBD1
clone size: .
J gene: TRBJ1-5
V gene: TRBV5-5
CDR3 DNA: TGTGCCAGCAGCTTCGAGGGGACAGGGGTCAATCAGCCCCAGCATTTT
CDR3 protein: CASSFEGTGVNQPQHF

D gene: TRBD2
clone size: .
J gene: TRBJ2-5
V gene: TRBV7-8
CDR3 DNA: TGTGCCAGCAGCTTTTTGGGACTAGCGGGAGTTAAAGAGACCCAGTACTTC
CDR3 protein: CASSFLGLAGVKETQYF

D gene: TRBD1
clone size: .
J gene: TRBJ2-5
V gene: TRBV19
CDR3 DNA: TGTGCCAGTAGTGTCGGGACAGGGGGCACGGGGGAGACCCAGTACTTC
CDR3 protein: CASSVGTGGTGETQYF

D gene: .
clone size: many
J gene: TRBJ2-7
V gene: TRBV7-7
CDR3 DNA: TGTGCTAGCAGTCCTGGGGTCGGGACCTCCTTTGAGCAGTACTTC
CDR3 protein: CASSPGVGTSFEQYF

D gene: .
clone size: .
J gene: TRBJ1-4
V gene: TRBV15
CDR3 DNA: TGTGCCACCAGCAGAGATCCCGAAAATGAAAAACTGTTTTTT
CDR3 protein: CATSRDPENEKLFF

D gene: .
clone size: few
J gene: TRBJ1-1
V gene: TRBV7-2
CDR3 DNA: TGTGCCAGCAGCTTAGGCCGGCGAGGGGAAATCTTT
CDR3 protein: CASSLGRRGEIF

D gene: .
clone size: .
J gene: TRBJ1-1
V gene: TRBV29-1
CDR3 DNA: TGCAGCGCCCTGAACACTGAAGCTTTCTTT
CDR3 protein: CSALNTEAFF

D gene: .
clone size: few
J gene: TRBJ2-7
V gene: TRBV9
CDR3 DNA: TGTGCCAGCAGCGTAGGGGCAAACTCCTACGAGCAGTACTTC
CDR3 protein: CASSVGANSYEQYF

D gene: .
clone size: .
J gene: TRBJ2-2
V gene: TRBV10-1
CDR3 DNA: TGCGCCAGCAGTGATCGTCGGAGTCCGAACACCGGGGAGCTGTTTTTT
CDR3 protein: CASSDRRSPNTGELFF

D gene: .
clone size: few
J gene: TRBJ2-7
V gene: TRBV9
CDR3 DNA: TGTGCCAGCAGCGGAGGGGTTTGGGACTCCGAGCAGTACTTC
CDR3 protein: CASSGGVWDSEQYF

D gene: TRBD2
clone size: .
J gene: TRBJ2-7
V gene: TRBV29-1
CDR3 DNA: TGCAGCGTTGGTCCCTCTAGCGGGAGGGCGCAGCAGTACTTC
CDR3 protein: CSVGPSSGRAQQYF

D gene: TRBD1
clone size: .
J gene: TRBJ1-1
V gene: TRBV11-2
CDR3 DNA: TGTGCCAGCAGCTTAGGAACTTGGGACAGGGGGTTAAACACTGAAGCTTTCTTT
CDR3 protein: CASSLGTWDRGLNTEAFF

D gene: .
clone size: .
J gene: TRBJ2-6
V gene: TRBV7-8
CDR3 DNA: TGTGCCAGCAGCTTAAGGTCGACGGCGGCCAACGTCCTGACTTTC
CDR3 protein: CASSLRSTAANVLTF

D gene: .
clone size: .
J gene: TRBJ2-7
V gene: TRBV27
CDR3 DNA: TGTGCCAGCAGTTTTCGTGCTATGACAGCGCCCGAGCAGTACTTC
CDR3 protein: CASSFRAMTAPEQYF

D gene: TRBD1
clone size: .
J gene: TRBJ1-4
V gene: TRBV7-9
CDR3 DNA: TGTGCCAGCAGACAGGGGTTTGGAAAACTGTTTTTT
CDR3 protein: CASRQGFGKLFF

D gene: .
clone size: few
J gene: TRBJ2-5
V gene: TRBV7-7
CDR3 DNA: TGTGCCAGCAGCGGGCCTAGCAGGGAAGAGACCCAGTACTTC
CDR3 protein: CASSGPSREETQYF

D gene: .
clone size: .
J gene: TRBJ2-7
V gene: TRBV15
CDR3 DNA: TGTGCCACCAGCCGAGGGGGGGGTTCCAGAACCTACGAGCAGTACTTC
CDR3 protein: CATSRGGGSRTYEQYF

D gene: .
clone size: few
J gene: TRBJ2-1
V gene: TRBV15
CDR3 DNA: TGTGCCACCAGCAGTTCCCCCCGCGGAGAGCAGTTCTTC
CDR3 protein: CATSSSPRGEQFF

D gene: TRBD1
clone size: once
J gene: TRBJ1-4
V gene: TRBV5-1
CDR3 DNA: TGCGCCAGCAGCACGGGACAGGGAGGTGAAAAACTGTTTTTT
CDR3 protein: CASSTGQGGEKLFF

D gene: .
clone size: .
J gene: TRBJ1-4
V gene: TRBV2
CDR3 DNA: TGTGCCAGCAGTCCCCGGGGCGGGAATGAAAAACTGTTTTTT
CDR3 protein: CASSPRGGNEKLFF

D gene: TRBD2
clone size: .
J gene: TRBJ2-1
V gene: TRBV27
CDR3 DNA: TGTGCCAGCAGTTTATCGTGGCTAGCGGGCAATGAGCAGTTCTTC
CDR3 protein: CASSLSWLAGNEQFF

D gene: .
clone size: few
J gene: TRBJ2-3
V gene: TRBV18
CDR3 DNA: TGTGCCAGCTCACCACCGCGGGGGCGGGGTACAGATACGCAGTATTTT
CDR3 protein: CASSPPRGRGTDTQYF

D gene: TRBD2
clone size: .
J gene: TRBJ2-5
V gene: TRBV29-1
CDR3 DNA: TGCAGCGTCGCCCGAGGGACTAGCGGGGGGGAAGAGACCCAGTACTTC
CDR3 protein: CSVARGTSGGEETQYF

D gene: TRBD2
clone size: .
J gene: TRBJ2-1
V gene: TRBV18
CDR3 DNA: TGTGCCAGTTCAGCGGGGAGGTACAATGAGCAGTTCTTC
CDR3 protein: CASSAGRYNEQFF

D gene: .
clone size: many
J gene: TRBJ1-5
V gene: TRBV10-1
CDR3 DNA: TGCGCCAGCAGTGAGGGGAGACAGCCCCAGCATTTT
CDR3 protein: CASSEGRQPQHF

D gene: .
clone size: .
J gene: TRBJ1-4
V gene: TRBV28
CDR3 DNA: TGTGCCAGCAGAAGGAAGGAAAAACTGTTTTTT
CDR3 protein: CASRRKEKLFF

D gene: .
clone size: .
J gene: TRBJ1-4
V gene: TRBV7-8
CDR3 DNA: TGTGCCAGCAGCTTAGTGTTAAGGGATGAAAAACTGTTTTTT
CDR3 protein: CASSLVLRDEKLFF

D gene: .
clone size: .
J gene: TRBJ1-1
V gene: TRBV4-1
CDR3 DNA: TGCGCCAGCAACCGGGGGGGGAACACTGAAGCTTTCTTT
CDR3 protein: CASNRGGNTEAFF

D gene: .
clone size: .
J gene: TRBJ1-2
V gene: TRBV2
CDR3 DNA: TGTGCCAGCAGCGGGACTAACTATGGCTACACCTTC
CDR3 protein: CASSGTNYGYTF

D gene: .
clone size: few
J gene: TRBJ2-1
V gene: TRBV5-1
CDR3 DNA: TGCGCCAGCAGCTTGATTAGGTCTACTAGGGGGGGTCTAAATGAGCAGTTCTTC
CDR3 protein: CASSLIRSTRGGLNEQFF

D gene: .
clone size: .
J gene: TRBJ2-1
V gene: TRBV2
CDR3 DNA: TGTGCCAGCAGTGGGGGAAGGGAGGATGAGCAGTTCTTC
CDR3 protein: CASSGGREDEQFF

D gene: .
clone size: few
J gene: TRBJ2-1
V gene: TRBV27
CDR3 DNA: TGTGCCAGCAGTTTCAACCAATACAATGAGCAGTTCTTC
CDR3 protein: CASSFNQYNEQFF

D gene: .
clone size: .
J gene: TRBJ2-7
V gene: TRBV18
CDR3 DNA: TGTGCCAGCTCACCACCGGGACTCGGATACGAGCAGTACTTC
CDR3 protein: CASSPPGLGYEQYF

D gene: TRBD1
clone size: .
J gene: TRBJ2-3
V gene: TRBV6-1
CDR3 DNA: TGTGCCAGCGCAGGGGGCGGTGGCACAGATACGCAGTATTTT
CDR3 protein: CASAGGGGTDTQYF

D gene: .
clone size: .
J gene: TRBJ2-7
V gene: TRBV6-1
CDR3 DNA: TGTGCCAGCAGTAACCAATACGAGCAGTACTTC
CDR3 protein: CASSNQYEQYF

D gene: .
clone size: .
J gene: TRBJ1-4
V gene: TRBV28
CDR3 DNA: TGTGCCAGCAGTTTGAGGTGGGGTCGTAATGAAAAACTGTTTTTT
CDR3 protein: CASSLRWGRNEKLFF

D gene: .
clone size: .
J gene: TRBJ2-1
V gene: TRBV2
CDR3 DNA: TGTGCCAGCACGCGGGTTAATGAGCAGTTCTTC
CDR3 protein: CASTRVNEQFF

D gene: .
clone size: .
J gene: TRBJ2-4
V gene: TRBV14
CDR3 DNA: TGTGCCAGCAGCCAAGCGGGGGCCAAAAACATTCAGTACTTC
CDR3 protein: CASSQAGAKNIQYF

D gene: .
clone size: once
J gene: TRBJ2-7
V gene: TRBV30
CDR3 DNA: TGTGCCTGGAGTCGTCGGCTCGCGGCAGACGATTCCTACGAGCAGTACTTC
CDR3 protein: CAWSRRLAADDSYEQYF